This T cell receptor beta chain was documented in a study of T-cell reconstitution after alpha-beta-depleted transplantation in children. The study, taken as a whole, reports: The study reportedly traced alpha-beta T cells about two months after transplant to several hundred expanded graft clones. Surviving thymic progenitors and recipient T cells were the source of high TCRbeta diversity at day 60 in some patients. T-cell counts and diversity at one year following transplant were attributed mainly to newly produced T cells.

Ten or more counts support this clonotype. What it recognizes is unknown. The CDR3 totals 16 residues. CDR1 and CDR2 from the germline V gene are SNHLY and FYNNEI. Trimming shortened V by 5 bases and J by 2 bases, and 16 bases separated the two germline ends. Unique molecular identifiers were incorporated during preparation of the TCRbeta library. TCRdb reprocessed the PCR reads with MiXCR, giving one entry per CDR3 protein. The repertoire holds around 450,000 distinct CDR3 sequences, with 43% as singletons. The material sequenced was PBMCs, taken before TCRalphabeta/CD19-depleted stem cell transplant. This TCR came from a girl under 10 years old with aplastic anemia, due to receive a stem cell transplant. J is TRBJ2-1 and V is TRBV2, with a weak D call TRBD2 (6 bases). The CDR3 DNA reads as TGTGCCAGCAGTTCCCTAGCGCCAAACACCTACAATGAGCAGTTCTTC. Amino acid sequence: CASSSLAPNTYNEQFF.